This T cell receptor beta chain was sequenced in a study of blood T cell repertoires in COVID-19. Overall study: Nucleic acid was either cDNA or gDNA, and it came from T cells, B-cell-depleted T cells, or PBMCs.

Germline V gives CDR1 SGHRS, CDR2 YFSETQ. V shed 6 bases and J shed 2 bases, with 16 bases lying between them. This CDR3 spans 15 amino acids. Individuals drawn from under 30 US areas were roughly 18 to 95 years old. Which cohort a participant joined came from the clinical history participants gave. TCRdb's table, derived via immunoSEQ multiplex PCR, lists solely in-frame clones and lacks some. The profile shows under 300,000 clones, roughly 87% of them singletons. The V and J genes are TRBV5-1 and TRBJ2-3, with D possibly TRBD1 on 6 matching bases. Sequences were obtained from PBMCs or T cells enriched from blood (not recorded which). The receptor was derived from a woman aged 30 to 39 with acute COVID-19. The CDR3 here is CASTYRTDPTDTQYF. CDR3 bases: TGCGCCAGCACTTATAGGACAGACCCCACAGATACGCAGTATTTT.